The entry below gives a single T cell receptor (beta chain) sequence along with its context. This specimen comes from a study of blood T cell repertoires in COVID-19. This CDR3 region has 13 residues. CDR1 is MNHEY and CDR2 is SMNVEV in the germline V gene (reference sequence). Deletions cut 5 bases from V and 8 bases from J, with 15 bases between. Here immunoSEQ multiplex PCR was the method, and the copy in TCRdb shows in-frame clones only, minus some. The sample comprises under 500,000 clones, about 90% of which are singletons, and around 1.8% rests with the top ten. This clonotype originated in a young woman with acute COVID-19. Sequenced input: PBMCs or T cells enriched from blood (not recorded which). The J gene is TRBJ1-1, the V gene TRBV27, with D possibly matching TRBD1 (6 bases). The CDR3: CASSALSGTEAFF. The CDR3 nucleotides read TGTGCCAGCAGTGCCCTAAGCGGGACAGAAGCTTTCTTT.